The 9 T cell receptor beta chains given below trace back to one sample, sequenced in a study of beta chain features in type 1 diabetes. Sequencing targeted expressed TCRB transcripts, as all isolated RNA had been reverse transcribed. The method was immunoSEQ multiplex PCR; TCRdb's version includes in-frame clones alone and lacks a portion of them. This table holds 130,000 or so clones, approximately 10% found once. Sequenced: central memory CD4+ T cells from blood. The origin of the receptors is a woman aged 40 to 49 in good health.

V usage is TRBV4-1 and J usage is TRBJ2-7, with D perhaps TRBD2 (6 bases). Trimming removed 0 bases from V and 2 bases from J, with 17 bases in between. The CDR3 covers 17 residues. Germline assignment: CDR1 MGHRA and CDR2 YSYEKL. As DNA, the CDR3 is TGCGCCAGCAGCCAAGATCCTAGCGACACCACCCCCTACGAGCAGTACTTC. Encoded protein: CASSQDPSDTTPYEQYF.

The chain couples TRBV6-5 to TRBJ1-6; 10 positions agree with TRBD1. The CDR3 has 15 amino acids. The J segment lost 10 bases and the V segment lost 6 bases, leaving 9 bases of the junction unmatched. Germline loops: CDR1 MNHEY, CDR2 SVGAGI. The CDR3 DNA reads as TGTGCCAGCAGCCAGGGACAGGGGTTTGGGTCACCCCTCCACTTT. Encoded protein: CASSQGQGFGSPLHF.

This clone was seen a few times. The genes are TRBV14 and TRBJ2-3; D is possibly TRBD1 (6 bases). In germline, CDR1 is SGHDN, CDR2 FVKESK. There are 15 residues in the CDR3. V lost 5 bases, J lost 1 base, and 13 bases lay in between. CDR3 nucleotide sequence: TGTGCCAGCAGCTTGTTAAGGACAGGCACAGATACGCAGTATTTT. Encoded protein: CASSLLRTGTDTQYF.

This clone was counted a few times. This chain uses TRBV18 with TRBJ2-7, with 11 bases matching TRBD1. Germline V gives CDR1 KGHSH, CDR2 LQKENI. The CDR3 contains 15 residues. V shed 2 bases, J shed 4 bases, and the junction held 4 bases outside the gene matches. CDR3 sequence reads: CASSPKGQGVYEQYF. The CDR3 DNA reads TGTGCCAGCTCACCAAAGGGACAGGGGGTTTACGAGCAGTACTTC.

The gene calls are TRBV7-2 and TRBJ2-7, with a tentative D call TRBD1 (6 bases). The CDR3 runs to 15 residues. Germline CDR1 reads SGHTA; CDR2 reads FQGNSA. V gave up 2 bases and J gave up 2 bases, with 13 bases separating them. The CDR3 region is CASSLTPRGPYEQYF. The CDR3 DNA follows: TGTGCCAGCAGCTTAACCCCCAGGGGCCCCTACGAGCAGTACTTC.

The rearrangement joins TRBV5-1 to TRBJ1-2; D remains unclear. CDR1 SGHRS and CDR2 YFSETQ come from the germline V gene. The CDR3 extends over 13 amino acids. V was pared by 0 bases and J by 4 bases, with 7 bases between. CDR3 sequence reads: CASSLDPIYGYTF. As DNA, the CDR3 is TGCGCCAGCAGCTTGGACCCTATCTATGGCTACACCTTC.

This rearrangement joins TRBV7-2 to TRBJ2-3; 9 nucleotides agree with TRBD1. The V segment lost 4 bases and the J segment 0 bases; nucleotides outside the gene matches: 8. The CDR3 is 17 amino acids. CDR1 and CDR2 from the germline V gene are SGHTA and FQGNSA. The CDR3 reads CASSYDRGGLSTDTQYF. The CDR3 region has the DNA TGTGCCAGCAGCTACGACAGGGGGGGCCTTAGCACAGATACGCAGTATTTT.

This clone was detected a few times. The rearrangement uses TRBV7-9 and TRBJ2-7; the D gene is possibly TRBD2 (6 bases). The CDR3 loop spans 17 amino acids. CDR1 is SEHNR, CDR2 FQNEAQ, per germline (reference sequence). Trimming took 5 bases from V and 2 from J, leaving 22 bases between them. The CDR3 sequence is CASSLDWHPGLTYEQYF. The CDR3 DNA reads as TGTGCCAGCAGCCTAGATTGGCACCCGGGACTTACCTACGAGCAGTACTTC.

V and J are TRBV5-4 and TRBJ2-7; D may be TRBD2 (5 bases). CDR1 is SGHNT, CDR2 YYREEE, per germline (reference sequence). The CDR3 sequence is 13 residues long. Trimming left V 2 bases short and J 2 bases short, with 8 bases between. CDR3 nucleotide sequence: TGTGCCAGCAGCTTAATGGGAGCCTACGAGCAGTACTTC. It codes for CASSLMGAYEQYF.